Shown below are 23 T cell receptor beta chains from a single sample sequenced in a study of identifying expanded T cells in peripheral blood. Sequencing used immunoSEQ multiplex PCR; TCRdb keeps in-frame clones, though not all of them. The sample lists tens of thousands of clones, around 90% seen once, with approximately 6% in the top ten. The sequenced material came from blood. The source of these receptors is a person aged 18 to 70 in good health.

The V gene is TRBV19, the J gene TRBJ2-7, with 8 bases aligning to TRBD1. Germline V gene lookup returns CDR1 LNHDA and CDR2 SQIVND (reference sequence). The CDR3 is 15 amino acids. V lost 7 bases and J lost 0; bases outside the gene matches: 8. This CDR3 is CASKRGDRNSYEQYF. CDR3 in DNA: TGTGCCAGTAAGAGGGGGGACAGGAACTCCTACGAGCAGTACTTC.

This chain uses TRBV7-3 with TRBJ2-3; TRBD2 agrees at 7 bases. The trim removed 2 bases at V and 3 bases at J, leaving 5 bases unmatched. The germline CDR1 and CDR2 sequences are SGHTA and FQGTGA. The CDR3 runs 15 residues. The CDR3 sequence: CASSLGGLITDTQYF. The CDR3 DNA is TGTGCCAGCAGCTTAGGGGGACTAATAACAGATACGCAGTATTTT.

The V and J genes are TRBV11-3 and TRBJ2-7, with 9 nucleotides matching TRBD2. Looked up from germline, CDR1 is SGHNT and CDR2 is YENEEA. The CDR3 spans 16 residues. J lost 2 bases, V lost 1 base, and 6 bases had no gene match. The CDR3 loop reads CASSLGVVAGAYEQYF. In DNA, the CDR3 is TGTGCCAGCAGCTTAGGTGTGGTAGCGGGAGCCTACGAGCAGTACTTC.

The V call is TRBV6-1, the J call TRBJ1-4, with D perhaps TRBD1 (6 bases). The CDR3 is made up of 15 amino acids. V was trimmed by 4 bases and J by 5 bases, leaving 14 bases between them. Germline V gene sequence: CDR1 MNHNS, CDR2 SASEGT. The DNA for the CDR3 is TGTGCCAGCAGTGCTCGGACAGTTTGGAATGAAAAACTGTTTTTT. Translating gives CASSARTVWNEKLFF.

The J gene is TRBJ1-6, the V gene TRBV18, with D hard to call. V was cut by 3 bases and J by 3 bases, with 15 bases left in between. From germline, CDR1 is KGHSH and CDR2 LQKENI. CDR3 size: 17 residues. The CDR3 nucleotides read TGTGCCAGCTCACCCCCACTGGGTACCGACTATAATTCACCCCTCCACTTT. It is translated as CASSPPLGTDYNSPLHF. Full variable domain (remainder filled in from reference TRBV18 and TRBJ1-6): NAGVMQNPRHLVRRRGQEARLRCSPMKGHSHVYWYRQLPEEGLKFMVYLQKENIIDESGMPKERFSAEFPKEGPSILRIQQVVRGDSAAYFCASSPPLGTDYNSPLHFGNGTRLTVT.

The chain carries TRBV4-1 and TRBJ2-3, with a tentative D call TRBD2 (5 bases). CDR3 size: 15 residues. Germline V gives CDR1 MGHRA, CDR2 YSYEKL. Trimming removed 0 bases at V and 0 bases at J, with 7 bases between. CDR3 loop: CASSQDRTSTDTQYF. In nucleotides, the CDR3 is TGCGCCAGCAGCCAAGATCGGACTAGCACAGATACGCAGTATTTT.

This clone was detected once. The CDR3 sequence: CASSQVQTPYGYTF. The CDR3 DNA follows: TGTGCCAGCAGCCAAGTACAGACCCCCTATGGCTACACCTTC. This sequence joins TRBV4-2 and TRBJ1-2; D is ambiguous. Deletions cut 1 base from V and 4 bases from J, with 10 bases between. The CDR3 runs 14 residues. From germline, CDR1 is LGHNA and CDR2 YNFKEQ.

This clone has a single count. This rearrangement joins TRBV29-1 to TRBJ1-5, with D unclear. Germline lookup yields CDR1 SQVTM and CDR2 ANQGSEA. The CDR3 loop spans 13 amino acids. V was trimmed by 0 bases and J by 2 bases, leaving 5 bases between them. CDR3 in amino acids: CSVEDVRNQPQHF. In DNA, the CDR3 is TGCAGCGTTGAAGACGTACGCAATCAGCCCCAGCATTTT. Combining the CDR3 with reference TRBV29-1 and TRBJ1-5 gives the whole variable domain SAVISQKPSRDICQRGTSLTIQCQVDSQVTMMFWYRQQPGQSLTLIATANQGSEATYESGFVIDKFPISRPNLTFSTLTVSNMSPEDSSIYLCSVEDVRNQPQHFGDGTRLSIL.

This clone was observed once. V and J are TRBV30 and TRBJ2-7; D call uncertain. Germline V gives CDR1 GTSNPN, CDR2 SVGIG (reference sequence). V was clipped by 2 bases and J by 3 bases, with 11 bases between them. The CDR3 covers 13 residues. CDR3: CAWSFVSGYEQYF. CDR3 nucleotides: TGTGCCTGGAGTTTTGTCAGTGGCTACGAGCAGTACTTC.

This CDR3 is CASSSLGGEQYF. The CDR3 DNA reads TGTGCCAGTAGTAGTTTGGGGGGCGAGCAGTACTTC. The chain employs TRBV19 and TRBJ2-7; tentatively, D is TRBD2 (6 bases). This CDR3 has 12 amino acids. Trimming cost V 4 bases and J 6 bases, with 10 bases left between them. Germline lookup yields CDR1 LNHDA and CDR2 SQIVND (reference sequence).

Note on this clone: Compared with germline, one end of the junction differs, possibly owing to a read error. This chain connects TRBV6-1 to TRBJ1-4; D gene unclear. The germline CDR1 and CDR2 sequences are MNHNS and SASEGT. The CDR3 is 15 amino acids. The CDR3 DNA reads TGTGCCAGCAGGGAAGGACCCACGGGTGGTGAAAAACTGTTTTTT. Translating it yields CASREGPTGGEKLFF.

This CDR3 reads CATRTSGPNEQFF. The CDR3 DNA sequence: TGTGCCACCAGGACATCGGGGCCGAATGAGCAGTTCTTC. The chain recombines TRBV15 with TRBJ2-1; D could derive from TRBD1 or TRBD2 (5 bases each). The germline V gene encodes CDR1 LNHNV and CDR2 YYDKDF (reference sequence). V was pared by 6 bases and J by 7 bases, with 13 bases between. The CDR3 is made up of 13 amino acids.

The V and J genes are TRBV6-5 and TRBJ1-1, with D possibly TRBD1 on 6 matching bases. Trimming took 0 bases from V and 1 from J, leaving 6 bases between them. The CDR3 consists of 14 residues. Germline CDR1 MNHEY, CDR2 SVGAGI. CDR3 residues: CASSYSGGNTEAFF. The CDR3 coding sequence is TGTGCCAGCAGTTACTCAGGGGGGAACACTGAAGCTTTCTTT.

In this sample, this clone turned up once. The chain joins TRBV19 to TRBJ2-7; 9 nucleotides line up with TRBD1. Germline V lookup: CDR1 LNHDA, CDR2 SQIVND (reference sequence). The CDR3 loop spans 18 amino acids. V shed 6 bases and J 3 bases; nucleotides not matched to a gene: 18. Written as DNA, the CDR3 is TGTGCCAGTAGCGTCGGGAAGAAAGTCGGGACAGGGATCTACGAGCAGTACTTC. Translated, it gives CASSVGKKVGTGIYEQYF.

The chain recombines TRBV15 with TRBJ1-1; D not resolved. V gave up 1 base and J gave up 5 bases, with 8 bases separating them. Germline V CDR1 and CDR2: LNHNV, YYDKDF (reference sequence). This CDR3 comprises 13 residues. This CDR3 reads CATSRVSGTEAFF. The CDR3 DNA reads TGTGCCACCAGCAGAGTTAGTGGGACTGAAGCTTTCTTT.

The gene calls are TRBV7-2 and TRBJ2-1, with D unresolved. The CDR3 contains 11 residues. V was pared by 7 bases and J by 6 bases, with 7 bases between. Germline V gene lookup returns CDR1 SGHTA and CDR2 FQGNSA. CDR3 sequence reads: CASTIRNEQFF. CDR3 nucleotides: TGTGCCAGCACCATCCGCAATGAGCAGTTCTTC.

This clone was recorded only once. The gene calls are TRBV19 and TRBJ1-2; 7 nucleotides line up with TRBD1. CDR1 and CDR2 (germline): LNHDA, SQIVND (reference sequence). The V segment lost 5 bases and the J segment 14 bases; nucleotides outside the gene matches: 14. This CDR3 has 13 amino acids. In nucleotides, the CDR3 is TGTGCCAGTAGTCCCCCCGGGACAGCCCAGGGGACCTTC. This sequence encodes CASSPPGTAQGTF.

The chain couples TRBV28 to TRBJ1-5, with TRBD1 matching over 10 bases. The CDR3 runs 15 residues. With V trimmed by 10 bases and J by 0 bases, 6 bases remained unmatched. Germline V lookup: CDR1 MDHEN, CDR2 SYDVKM. The DNA for the CDR3 is TGTGCCACCTGGGGACAGGGGAATAGCAATCAGCCCCAGCATTTT. It specifies CATWGQGNSNQPQHF.

The CDR3 protein is CASSYFGAESVVRRQFF. In DNA form, the CDR3 reads TGTGCCAGCAGCTACTTTGGGGCGGAATCCGTGGTGCGTCGGCAGTTCTTC. The gene calls are TRBV7-9 and TRBJ2-1, with TRBD1 as a possible D gene (5 bases). Trimming removed 4 bases at V and 12 bases at J, with 28 bases between. CDR1 SEHNR and CDR2 FQNEAQ come from the germline V gene (reference sequence). This CDR3 contains 17 residues. The full variable domain, its missing parts supplied by reference TRBV7-9 and TRBJ2-1, is DTGVSQNPRHKITKRGQNVTFRCDPISEHNRLYWYRQTLGQGPEFLTYFQNEAQLEKSRLLSDRFSAERPKGSFSTLEIQRTEQGDSAMYLCASSYFGAESVVRRQFFGPGTRLTVL.

The V gene is TRBV11-3, the J gene TRBJ2-1, with 14 bases that match TRBD2. The germline CDR1 and CDR2 sequences are SGHNT and YENEEA. The CDR3 runs to 15 residues. The junction had 3 bases not matched to a gene; V was cut back by 5 bases and J by 6 bases. For the CDR3, the DNA is TGTGCCAGCAGCGCCGGGACTAGCGGGAGCAATGAGCAGTTCTTC. This gives the protein CASSAGTSGSNEQFF. The whole variable domain, remainder taken from reference TRBV11-3 and TRBJ2-1, is EAGVVQSPRYKIIEKKQPVAFWCNPISGHNTLYWYLQNLGQGPELLIRYENEEAVDDSQLPKDRFSAERLKGVDSTLKIQPAELGDSAVYLCASSAGTSGSNEQFFGPGTRLTVL.

The chain recombines TRBV6-6 with TRBJ1-2; weak D call: TRBD1 (6 bases). CDR1 MNHNY and CDR2 SVGAGI come from the germline V gene (reference sequence). With 5 bases removed from V and 3 bases from J, the gap between germline ends came to 13 bases. This CDR3 comprises 14 residues. In nucleotides, the CDR3 is TGTGCCAGCAGTCCGACGACAGGCCACTATGGCTACACCTTC. Translating gives CASSPTTGHYGYTF.

The chain joins TRBV2 to TRBJ1-4, with a tentative D call TRBD1 (6 bases). Germline CDR1 is SNHLY and CDR2 is FYNNEI. The V end was cut by 7 bases, the J end by 6 bases, with 18 bases between. This CDR3 has 15 residues. The CDR3 region is CASKNRDIGDEKLFF. The CDR3 DNA follows: TGTGCCAGCAAAAACCGGGACATAGGAGATGAAAAACTGTTTTTT.

The V call is TRBV18, the J call TRBJ2-1; the D is unclear. Trimming pared 0 bases from V and 6 bases from J, leaving 9 bases between. The CDR3 loop spans 14 amino acids. CDR1 and CDR2 from the germline V gene are KGHSH and LQKENI. The CDR3 bases are TGTGCCAGCTCACCACCGGTCCGGGCCAATGAGCAGTTCTTC. This gives the protein CASSPPVRANEQFF.